This TCR beta chain was documented in a study of early T cells in non-severe SARS-CoV-2 infection. Overall study: Unsorted whole-blood RNA was sequenced in bulk, leaving chains unpaired.

The CDR3 loop spans 17 amino acids. Germline V gene lookup returns CDR1 LGHNA and CDR2 YNFKEQ. V was cut by 0 bases and J by 9 bases, with 21 bases left in between. Individual cDNA molecules carried attached unique molecular identifiers. TCRdb re-called the 5' RACE reads through MiXCR, storing one row per CDR3 protein. Of fewer than 65,000 distinct CDR3 sequences in the sample, approximately 10% were seen once. The study's findings and limits: VDJdb matching favored anti-spike CD8 responses, missing private and CD4 specificities.

This clonotype was seen many times. Its matching antigen is unknown. Specimen: whole blood, collected at baseline. The TCR was taken from an adult who was a healthcare worker with PCR-confirmed SARS-CoV-2 infection or an uninfected control (not recorded which). The rearrangement uses TRBV4-2 and TRBJ2-4; D is possibly TRBD1 (6 bases). CDR3 DNA: TGTGCCAGCAGCCAAGATCAGTTTGTGAGACAGGCTGGCATTCAGTACTTC. Amino acid sequence: CASSQDQFVRQAGIQYF.